This T cell receptor (beta chain) comes out of a study of shared clonotypes between healthy human individuals. Into CD45RA+ naive and CD45RA-negative memory subsets, the CD4+ cells were split. Germline V gene lookup returns CDR1 SEHNR and CDR2 FQNEAQ (reference sequence). The V end was cut by 5 bases, the J end by 1 base, with 6 bases between. There are 12 residues in the CDR3. Samples underwent the assay at deep level. Replicate sorted-subset PCRs were loaded with around 210 ng DNA, about 31,000 T cell genomes. How the authors handled the data: Filtering differed, since immunoSEQ gave only junction sequences and no quality scores. The repertoire was sequenced with immunoSEQ multiplex PCR; TCRdb's copy has only in-frame clones and lacks some. D and trimming were read from the DNA, whereas the V and J calls and clone size are those reported in that table. The profile shows some 1 million clones, about 75% of them singletons.

Turning to this clone: The same CDR3 also results from other DNA sequences found in this sample.

The sequencing sample was made of memory CD4+ T cells sorted from blood. Subset indicated: CD45RA-negative fraction. The chain recombines TRBV7-9 with TRBJ2-7; the D is unclear. This receptor was obtained from a man younger than 30 in good health. The CDR3 here is CASSPTSYEQYF. For the CDR3, the DNA is TGTGCCAGCAGCCCGACGTCCTACGAGCAGTACTTC.